A single sample is the source of the 5 T cell receptor beta chains below, sequenced in a study of blood T cell repertoires in COVID-19. This table comes from immunoSEQ multiplex PCR, and its TCRdb copy is limited to in-frame clones, with some not included. The profile shows 300,000 to 350,000 clones, 87% of them singletons. Sample: PBMCs or T cells enriched from blood (not recorded which). The receptors originated from a woman under 40 who had recovered from COVID-19.

The V gene is TRBV10-3, the J gene TRBJ2-7; 10 nucleotides line up with TRBD2. The CDR3 is made up of 14 amino acids. Trimming cost V 6 bases and J 0 bases; bases outside gene matches: 2. Germline-derived CDR1 and CDR2 are ENHRY and SYGVKD. As DNA, the CDR3 is TGTGCCATCAGCTTAGCGGGGGGCTCCTACGAGCAGTACTTC. It is translated as CAISLAGGSYEQYF.

V and J are TRBV3-1 (or the pseudogene TRBV3-2) and TRBJ1-6, with D maybe TRBD1 (6 bases). The CDR3 is 16 amino acids. V was pared by 4 bases and J by 0 bases, with 10 bases between. CDR1 and CDR2 from the germline V gene are LGHDT and YNNKEL (reference sequence). CDR3: CASSPQGPSYNSPLHF. CDR3 in DNA: TGTGCCAGCAGCCCCCAGGGGCCCTCCTATAATTCACCCCTCCACTTT.

This rearrangement joins TRBV7-6 to TRBJ2-3; 12 bases fit TRBD2. The CDR3 has 15 residues. The junction had 3 bases not matched to a gene; V was cut back by 5 bases and J by 3 bases. Germline V gene lookup returns CDR1 SGHVS and CDR2 FNYEAQ. The CDR3 loop is CASSNLAGGTDTQYF. As DNA, the CDR3 is TGTGCCAGCAGCAACCTAGCGGGGGGGACAGATACGCAGTATTTT.

The chain recombines TRBV19 with TRBJ1-6; no definite D call. The CDR3 has 17 residues. V was cut by 6 bases and J by 0 bases, with 15 bases left in between. Per germline, CDR1 LNHDA and CDR2 SQIVND (reference sequence). The CDR3 region has the DNA TGTGCCAGTAGACCCCTATCCACGAGCTCCTATAATTCACCCCTCCACTTT. This gives the protein CASRPLSTSSYNSPLHF.

The chain recombines TRBV7-2 with TRBJ1-1; 9 nucleotides line up with TRBD1. The length of the CDR3 is 14 residues. In germline, CDR1 is SGHTA, CDR2 FQGNSA. J gave up 5 bases and V 2 bases, and 3 bases lay outside the gene matches. The CDR3, as DNA: TGTGCCAGCAGCTTACTCGGACAGGGGACTGAAGCTTTCTTT. It codes for CASSLLGQGTEAFF.